A single sample gave rise to the 10 T cell receptor beta chains below, sequenced in a study of early T cells in non-severe SARS-CoV-2 infection. In TCRdb, the 5' RACE reads were re-called with MiXCR into one record per CDR3 protein. The sample shows fewer than 85,000 distinct CDR3 sequences, under 15% of them seen only once. Material for sequencing was whole blood. The receptors stem from an adult who was a healthcare worker with PCR-confirmed SARS-CoV-2 infection or an uninfected control (not recorded which).

This clonotype was seen many times. J is TRBJ1-2 and V is TRBV10-2; no firm D call. Germline assignment: CDR1 WSHSY and CDR2 SAAADI. V was trimmed by 0 bases and J by 4 bases, leaving 6 bases between them. This CDR3 spans 13 amino acids. The CDR3 region is CASSESGSYGYTF. The CDR3 nucleotides read TGCGCCAGCAGTGAGTCAGGCAGCTATGGCTACACCTTC.

Notes on this clonotype: A much larger clone differs by one base, so this may be a read error. The CDR3 sequence: CASSLRRKDEQYF. The CDR3 DNA reads TGTGCCAGCAGCTTACGAAGAAAAGACGAGCAGTACTTC. The V gene is TRBV7-9, the J gene TRBJ2-7; D is undetermined. Germline loops: CDR1 SEHNR, CDR2 FQNEAQ (reference sequence). This CDR3 spans 13 amino acids. Trimming took 2 bases from V and 5 from J, leaving 10 bases between them.

This clonotype occurred a few times. V and J are TRBV20-1 and TRBJ2-5; 7 nucleotides match TRBD2. The junction had 8 bases not matched to a gene; V was cut back by 6 bases and J by 1 base. The CDR3 contains 14 residues. Germline CDR1 is DFQATT and CDR2 is SNEGSKA (reference sequence). CDR3 in amino acids: CSAGLSGFQETQYF. CDR3 nucleotide sequence: TGCAGTGCGGGACTTAGCGGGTTCCAAGAGACCCAGTACTTC.

V is TRBV12-3 or TRBV12-4 and J is TRBJ2-1, with no clear D. The ends were cut back, 3 bases at V and 0 bases at J, with 12 bases in the middle. The CDR3 covers 16 residues. The CDR3 loop is CASSLWKMGSYNEQFF. In DNA form, the CDR3 reads TGTGCCAGCAGTTTGTGGAAGATGGGCTCCTACAATGAGCAGTTCTTC.

The V and J genes are TRBV2 and TRBJ2-7; 9 bases agree with TRBD1. V lost 7 bases and J lost 0; bases outside the gene matches: 4. The CDR3 is 14 amino acids. Germline assignment: CDR1 SNHLY and CDR2 FYNNEI. CDR3 in DNA: TGTGCCAGCACACTGGACAGGGGCTCCTACGAGCAGTACTTC. Translating it yields CASTLDRGSYEQYF.

This clonotype was observed at least ten times. The V call is TRBV10-1, the J call TRBJ1-2; D is perhaps TRBD1 (6 bases). V was cut by 10 bases and J by 7 bases, with 25 bases left in between. The CDR3 consists of 15 residues. Looked up from germline, CDR1 is WNHNN and CDR2 is SYGVQD (reference sequence). CDR3 sequence (DNA): TGCGCCACCCCCCCCCAAGTAGGGGGTGCGAGTGGCTACACCTTC. Protein sequence: CATPPQVGGASGYTF.

In its sample, this clonotype was seen many times. The J gene is TRBJ1-2, the V gene TRBV28; the D is unclear. This CDR3 region has 14 residues. The V end lost 1 base, the J end lost 6 bases, and 12 bases lay between the germline ends. Germline lookup yields CDR1 MDHEN and CDR2 SYDVKM. Written as DNA, the CDR3 is TGTGCCAGCAGTTTATTTGCGGGCGGTAATGGCTACACCTTC. This sequence encodes CASSLFAGGNGYTF.

The rearrangement links TRBV6-5 to TRBJ2-7; possibly TRBD1 for D (6 bases). This CDR3 comprises 13 residues. CDR1 MNHEY and CDR2 SVGAGI come from the germline V gene. V shed 7 bases and J shed 6 bases, with 16 bases lying between them. The CDR3 coding sequence is TGTGCCAGCAACGCCCCAGGGGCTGCCGAGCAGTACTTC. Encoded protein: CASNAPGAAEQYF.

The table lists this clonotype with many counts. DNA of the CDR3: TGTGCCAGCAGTACCACAGGGGGCATGGGTCAGCCCCAGCATTTT. Translated: CASSTTGGMGQPQHF. The gene calls are TRBV27 and TRBJ1-5, with 9 positions matching TRBD1. V was pared by 5 bases and J by 6 bases, with 8 bases of the junction left unmatched. The CDR3 runs to 15 residues. Looked up from germline, CDR1 is MNHEY and CDR2 is SMNVEV (reference sequence).

The V and J genes are TRBV29-1 and TRBJ2-1, with D perhaps matching TRBD1 (5 bases). CDR1 and CDR2 from the germline V gene are SQVTM and ANQGSEA. The V gene lost 4 bases and the J gene lost 12 bases, with 22 bases spanning the gap. This CDR3 region has 14 residues. The CDR3 region is CSVGLTFDKGLQFF. In nucleotides, the CDR3 is TGCAGCGTTGGCCTGACTTTCGATAAGGGGTTGCAGTTCTTC.